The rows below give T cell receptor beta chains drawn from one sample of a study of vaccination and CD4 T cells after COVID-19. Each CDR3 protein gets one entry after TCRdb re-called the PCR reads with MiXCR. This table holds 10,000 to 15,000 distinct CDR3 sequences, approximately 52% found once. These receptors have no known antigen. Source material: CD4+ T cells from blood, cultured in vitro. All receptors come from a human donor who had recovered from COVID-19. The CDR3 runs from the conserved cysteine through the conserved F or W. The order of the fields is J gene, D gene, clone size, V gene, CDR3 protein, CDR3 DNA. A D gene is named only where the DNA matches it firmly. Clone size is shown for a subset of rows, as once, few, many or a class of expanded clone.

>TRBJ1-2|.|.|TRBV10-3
CAISELGDYGYTF
TGTGCCATCAGTGAACTAGGGGACTATGGCTACACCTTC
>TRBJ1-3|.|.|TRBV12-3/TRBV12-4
CASRPARDTIYF
TGTGCCAGCAGGCCCGCCAGGGACACCATATATTTT
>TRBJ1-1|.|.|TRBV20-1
CSAEGGDTEAFF
TGCAGTGCAGAAGGGGGAGACACTGAAGCTTTCTTT
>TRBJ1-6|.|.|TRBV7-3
CASSLSSSDPYSPLHF
TGTGCCAGCAGCTTATCTTCGTCAGATCCCTATTCACCCCTCCACTTT
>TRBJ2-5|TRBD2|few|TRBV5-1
CASIESGGVSETQYF
TGCGCCAGCATCGAGAGCGGGGGTGTCTCAGAGACCCAGTACTTC
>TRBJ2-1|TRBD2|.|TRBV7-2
CASSSRWTSGRSSYNEQFF
TGTGCCAGCAGCTCGAGATGGACTAGCGGGCGTAGCTCCTACAATGAGCAGTTCTTC
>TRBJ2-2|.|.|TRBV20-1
CSAEESRAGELFF
TGCAGTGCGGAAGAGAGCCGGGCCGGGGAGCTGTTTTTT
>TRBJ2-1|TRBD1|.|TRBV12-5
CASGLVPGTGSNEQFF
TGTGCTAGTGGTTTGGTTCCGGGGACAGGGAGCAATGAGCAGTTCTTC
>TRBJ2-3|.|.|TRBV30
CAWSVLGGWEPTDTQYF
TGTGCCTGGAGTGTACTTGGCGGGTGGGAGCCAACAGATACGCAGTATTTT
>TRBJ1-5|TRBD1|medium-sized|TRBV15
CATSRDPGQGGQPQHF
TGTGCCACCAGCAGAGATCCAGGACAGGGAGGTCAGCCCCAGCATTTT
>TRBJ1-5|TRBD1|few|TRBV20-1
CSAEDRGFGQPQHF
TGCAGTGCTGAGGACAGGGGGTTTGGTCAGCCCCAGCATTTT
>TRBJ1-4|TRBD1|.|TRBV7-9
CASSLGQGNEKLFF
TGTGCCAGCAGCTTAGGACAGGGTAATGAAAAACTGTTTTTT